The 21 T cell receptor beta chains below all came from one sample that was sequenced in a study of shared clonotypes between healthy human individuals. Data came from immunoSEQ multiplex PCR; TCRdb stores just in-frame clones and leaves some out. The sample holds approximately 1,000,000 clones, approximately 80% seen once. The sequenced sample was memory CD4+ T cells from PBMCs. The subset was: CD45RA-negative fraction. All receptors come from a man aged 18 to 29 in good health. Some clones in this sample may be carry-over from other donors' samples.

The chain couples TRBV13 to TRBJ1-2; D unclear. V was pared by 5 bases and J by 6 bases, with 13 bases between. Germline V CDR1 and CDR2: PRHDT, FYEKMQ (reference sequence). The CDR3 contains 13 residues. The CDR3 reads CASSRTRLDGYTF. DNA for the CDR3: TGTGCCAGCAGCCGAACGCGACTTGATGGCTACACCTTC.

V gene TRBV20-1 combines with J gene TRBJ2-7; TRBD1 is a possible D gene (5 bases). This CDR3 has 11 residues. Germline V CDR1 and CDR2: DFQATT, SNEGSKA (reference sequence). Trimming left V 7 bases short and J 5 bases short, with 12 bases between. The CDR3 sequence is CSGALRDEQYF. CDR3 nucleotides: TGCAGTGGAGCGCTCAGGGACGAGCAGTACTTC.

The V and J genes are TRBV19 and TRBJ2-5, with 8 bases aligning to TRBD1. Germline loops: CDR1 LNHDA, CDR2 SQIVND (reference sequence). The CDR3 runs 16 residues. V trimming: 5 bases; J trimming: 0 bases; junction bases outside the gene matches: 8. For the CDR3, the DNA is TGTGCCAGTAGTGCTTGGACAGGGTCGTACCAAGAGACCCAGTACTTC. Residues: CASSAWTGSYQETQYF.

Details on this clone: A much larger clonotype is one base distant, so this may be a read error. The rearrangement joins TRBV11-2 to TRBJ2-7; D may be TRBD2 (5 bases). The CDR3 loop spans 14 amino acids. Germline assignment: CDR1 SGHAT and CDR2 FQNNGV. The germline V and J ends were trimmed by 3 bases and 0 bases, with 9 bases remaining between them. This chain's CDR3 is CASSFSEGSYEQYF. The CDR3 bases are TGTGCCAGCAGCTTCTCTGAGGGCTCCTACGAGCAGTACTTC.

This clone was counted many times. V gene TRBV5-6 combines with J gene TRBJ2-5; weak D call: TRBD2 (5 bases). The CDR3 has 15 residues. Looked up from germline, CDR1 is SGHDT and CDR2 is YYEEEE. V was shortened by 6 bases and J by 5 bases, with 20 bases between the two germline ends. In DNA form, the CDR3 reads TGTGCCAGCACCCTCTCCGTGAGGGCAGAGGAGACCCAGTACTTC. Amino acids: CASTLSVRAEETQYF.

The rearrangement joins TRBV29-1 to TRBJ1-2; 10 positions agree with TRBD1. Trimming cost V 7 bases and J 3 bases; bases outside gene matches: 5. The CDR3 has 13 amino acids. Germline assignment: CDR1 SQVTM and CDR2 ANQGSEA. The CDR3 bases are TGCAGCGCCAGACAGGGGGCTGACTATGGCTACACCTTC. Protein product: CSARQGADYGYTF.

The V gene is TRBV7-2, the J gene TRBJ1-1; tentatively, D is TRBD1 (6 bases). Germline V gives CDR1 SGHTA, CDR2 FQGNSA. CDR3 length equals 17 residues. Trimming removed 5 bases from V and 4 bases from J, with 23 bases in between. The CDR3 here is CASSPPGAQGLVTEAFF. The CDR3 DNA reads as TGTGCCAGCAGCCCCCCGGGGGCGCAGGGGCTGGTCACTGAAGCTTTCTTT.

This chain uses TRBV4-3 with TRBJ2-1; 8 bases are shared with TRBD2. The CDR3 runs to 14 residues. Germline V gene data show CDR1 as LGHNA and CDR2 as YSLEER. J was trimmed by 9 bases and V by 0 bases; bases with no gene match: 4. CDR3 sequence reads: CASSQDRTSFEQFF. DNA for the CDR3: TGCGCCAGCAGCCAAGATCGGACTAGCTTTGAGCAGTTCTTC.

Worth noting for this clone: Other DNA sequences from this sample encode an identical CDR3 as well. CDR3: CASSFGQGTDTQYF. CDR3 in DNA: TGCGCCAGCAGTTTCGGACAGGGCACAGATACGCAGTATTTT. V and J are TRBV5-1 and TRBJ2-3, with TRBD1 identical over 7 bases. J lost 1 base, V lost 5 bases, and 4 bases had no gene match. The CDR3 spans 14 residues. The germline gives CDR1 SGHRS, CDR2 YFSETQ.

The chain combines TRBV29-1 with TRBJ2-7, with a tentative D call TRBD1 (5 bases). V lost 1 base, J lost 0 bases, and 7 bases lay in between. CDR3 length equals 13 residues. Germline CDR1 is SQVTM and CDR2 is ANQGSEA. CDR3 protein: CSVEGTNSYEQYF. The CDR3 DNA reads as TGCAGCGTTGAAGGGACAAACTCCTACGAGCAGTACTTC.

The chain has TRBV29-1 and TRBJ2-1, with 7 positions matching TRBD1. Germline trimming cut 0 bases from V and 7 bases from J; bases unmatched to any gene: 15. This CDR3 has 17 amino acids. In germline, CDR1 is SQVTM, CDR2 ANQGSEA. CDR3 DNA: TGCAGCGTTGAAGATTACTATACGGGACAGAAAAGGAATGAGCAGTTCTTC. It codes for CSVEDYYTGQKRNEQFF.

V gene TRBV28 combines with J gene TRBJ1-4; a weak D match, TRBD1 (5 bases). The germline gives CDR1 MDHEN, CDR2 SYDVKM. The length of the CDR3 is 15 residues. Trimming removed 5 bases from V and 7 bases from J, with 17 bases in between. The CDR3 sequence: CASSQGLLVGEKLFF. The CDR3 DNA sequence: TGTGCCAGCAGTCAGGGACTCCTAGTCGGTGAAAAACTGTTTTTT.

This clone has only one observation. This chain connects TRBV18 to TRBJ1-2; no reliable D call. The germline V gene has CDR1 KGHSH and CDR2 LQKENI. This CDR3 has 13 residues. V shed 6 bases and J shed 7 bases, with 15 bases lying between them. CDR3 sequence: CASSVGASSGYTF. The CDR3 bases are TGTGCCAGCTCCGTGGGCGCGAGTTCTGGCTACACCTTC.

The genes are TRBV4-3 and TRBJ2-3, with D unresolved. The CDR3 runs 13 residues. Trimming took off 4 bases at V and 6 bases at J, with 11 bases between the two ends. Looked up from germline, CDR1 is LGHNA and CDR2 is YSLEER. CDR3 in DNA: TGCGCCAGCAGCCCTCGGCCCCGCGATACGCAGTATTTT. The encoded protein is CASSPRPRDTQYF.

As for this clone: The same CDR3 arises from other DNA sequences in this sample as well. The chain couples TRBV7-3 to TRBJ2-5; the D gene could be TRBD1 or TRBD2 (5 bases each). The CDR3 runs to 13 residues. With 4 bases removed from V and 3 bases from J, the gap between germline ends came to 9 bases. Germline CDR1 and CDR2: SGHTA and FQGTGA. CDR3 protein: CASSSGPKETQYF. CDR3 DNA sequence: TGTGCCAGCAGCTCGGGGCCTAAAGAGACCCAGTACTTC.

The chain joins TRBV4-2 to TRBJ2-3, with 12 bases matching TRBD2. The CDR3 sequence is 14 residues long. CDR1 and CDR2 (germline): LGHNA, YNFKEQ. The ends lost 5 bases at V and 6 bases at J; junction bases unmatched: 3. In DNA form, the CDR3 reads TGTGCCAGCAGCTCTAGCGGGAGGGTTGATACGCAGTATTTT. The encoded protein is CASSSSGRVDTQYF.

V is TRBV5-1 and J is TRBJ1-4, with D uncertain. Trimming stripped 4 bases from V and 3 bases from J, with 19 bases between. CDR3 length equals 17 residues. CDR1 is SGHRS and CDR2 is YFSETQ in the germline V gene. The CDR3 nucleotides read TGCGCCAGCAGCGGTGGGCCGGCCGGTGGAGCTAATGAAAAACTGTTTTTT. This translates into CASSGGPAGGANEKLFF.

CDR3 DNA sequence: TGTGCCAGCAGTTACGGTCAGGGAGCCGGAAACACCATATATTTT. This gives the protein CASSYGQGAGNTIYF. V usage is TRBV6-6 and J usage is TRBJ1-3; TRBD1 is a possible D gene (5 bases). Germline values: CDR1 MNHNY, CDR2 SVGAGI (reference sequence). The CDR3 runs to 15 residues. V dropped 2 bases and J dropped 4 bases, with 12 bases sitting between them.

Notes on this clone: Only one base separates this from a far larger clonotype, so it likely reflects a read error. Additional DNA sequences in this sample encode the identical CDR3. The chain joins TRBV6-6 to TRBJ1-1; unclear D gene. The CDR3 runs 13 residues. Germline assignment: CDR1 MNHNY and CDR2 SVGAGI (reference sequence). The CDR3 loop is CASSRTENTEAFF. CDR3 coding DNA: TGCGCCAGCAGTCGAACAGAGAACACTGAAGCTTTCTTT.

The DNA of the CDR3 is TGTGCCAGCAGCCCAGTCACGGAGAGCTCCTACAATGAGCAGTTCTTC. Encoded protein: CASSPVTESSYNEQFF. The chain has TRBV28 and TRBJ2-1; D call uncertain. Germline CDR1 reads MDHEN; CDR2 reads SYDVKM. The CDR3 runs 16 residues. V was clipped by 6 bases and J by 0 bases, with 15 bases between them.

In regard to this clone: At the DNA level, this CDR3 is encoded by other sequences in the same sample as well. The chain joins TRBV18 to TRBJ1-1; D is unresolved. This CDR3 has 13 amino acids. The germline V gene encodes CDR1 KGHSH and CDR2 LQKENI. The V gene lost 3 bases and the J gene lost 5 bases, with 10 bases spanning the gap. The CDR3 spells CASSPEQRTEAFF. CDR3 DNA: TGTGCCAGCTCACCCGAACAGAGGACTGAAGCTTTCTTT.